The 6 T cell receptor beta chains listed next were all sequenced from one sample in a study of cytomegalovirus exposure and HLA in healthy donors. Amplification used 60 Vbeta primers and 13 Jbeta primers. Some clones are missing from TCRdb's copy, which holds only in-frame ones; the method was immunoSEQ multiplex PCR. The table shows some 130,000 clones, with approximately 83% occurring only once. Sequenced sample: PBMCs. The receptors stem from a man between 40 and 49 years old in good health and CMV-seronegative.

The chain joins TRBV5-1 to TRBJ1-1; TRBD1 is a possible D gene (5 bases). CDR1 is SGHRS and CDR2 is YFSETQ in the germline V gene. Trimming left V 5 bases short and J 3 bases short, with 14 bases between. CDR3 size: 14 residues. CDR3 sequence: CASRFVGGDTEAFF. DNA of the CDR3: TGCGCCAGCAGGTTCGTGGGGGGGGACACTGAAGCTTTCTTT.

The V call is TRBV4-3, the J call TRBJ2-1; TRBD2 matches 9 bases. V was clipped by 2 bases and J by 6 bases; unmatched bases: 5. CDR3 length: 15 amino acids. In germline, CDR1 is LGHNA, CDR2 YSLEER. CDR3 DNA: TGCGCCAGCAGCCAATTGTCTAGCGGGGCCAATGAGCAGTTCTTC. It codes for CASSQLSSGANEQFF.

This clone was counted between two and nine times. J is TRBJ2-1 and V is TRBV5-6; TRBD1 agrees at 8 bases. Germline V gene sequence: CDR1 SGHDT, CDR2 YYEEEE. The CDR3 spans 15 residues. The V and J ends lost 5 bases and 0 bases, in that order; junction bases with no gene match: 4. The CDR3 loop reads CASREGQASYNEQFF. The CDR3 nucleotides are TGTGCCAGCAGGGAGGGACAGGCCTCCTACAATGAGCAGTTCTTC.

In this sample, this clone turned up once. V gene TRBV27 combines with J gene TRBJ2-1; TRBD1 matches at 12 bases. After removal of 6 bases from V and 9 bases from J, the junction contained 12 bases not matched to a gene. This CDR3 is 16 amino acids long. The germline V gene has CDR1 MNHEY and CDR2 SMNVEV (reference sequence). CDR3 sequence (DNA): TGTGCCAGCAGCCGTAAGGGACAGGGGGCTCAGGGTGAGCAGTTCTTC. Protein sequence: CASSRKGQGAQGEQFF.

The chain joins TRBV12-5 to TRBJ1-2, with D unresolved. Per germline, CDR1 LGHNT and CDR2 FRNRAP. The CDR3 loop spans 14 amino acids. Trimming pared 6 bases from V and 4 bases from J, leaving 15 bases between. The CDR3 here is CASGREGGSYGYTF. The CDR3 DNA reads TGTGCTAGTGGGCGGGAGGGAGGTAGCTATGGCTACACCTTC.

The V gene is TRBV7-9, the J gene TRBJ2-3; 12 bases map to TRBD2. V shed 1 base, J shed 2 bases, and the junction held 1 base outside the gene matches. The length of the CDR3 is 16 residues. The germline V gene has CDR1 SEHNR and CDR2 FQNEAQ (reference sequence). The CDR3 is CASSLGTSGNTDTQYF. CDR3 DNA: TGTGCCAGCAGCTTAGGGACTAGCGGGAACACAGATACGCAGTATTTT.